The entry that follows covers one T cell receptor beta chain sequence. This sample was taken from a study of blood T cell repertoires in COVID-19. Study information: COVID-19 samples collected from the United States, Italy and Spain covered acute and convalescent phases. Nucleic acid was either cDNA or gDNA, and it came from T cells, B-cell-depleted T cells, or PBMCs.

How the authors handled the data: Amplification with reference gene primers provided the estimates of nucleated cell counts. Only in-frame clones appear in the TCRdb table, and some are missing; sequencing was by immunoSEQ multiplex PCR. V, J and clone size reflect that table, while D and trimming were determined from the DNA. Found here are roughly 190,000 clones, around four fifths of them singletons; the top ten hold 20%. With 6 bases removed from V and 3 bases from J, the gap between germline ends came to 14 bases. This CDR3 comprises 14 residues. CDR1 is MNHEY, CDR2 SVGAGI, per germline. This TCR was sampled from a human donor in a cohort sampled during active COVID-19. What was sequenced was peripheral blood. This chain connects TRBV6-5 to TRBJ1-2; D is perhaps TRBD1 (6 bases). DNA for the CDR3: TGTGCCAGCAGACTCCCAGGGGTCGACTATGGCTACACCTTC. Its protein product is CASRLPGVDYGYTF.